This T cell receptor (beta chain) was identified in a study of shared T cell receptors in the human thymus (dated by TCRdb to about 2021). For the study in its entirety: The study examined how self-reactive, shared T-cell receptor alpha chains are generated in the human thymus.

The germline V gene supplies CDR1 SGHRS and CDR2 YFSETQ. The CDR3 holds 15 amino acids from the cysteine to the phenylalanine. CDR3 DNA is the only sequence kept; it has 45 bases, read in frame from the first base. V is pruned by 3 bases and J by 4 bases, leaving 9 bases of the junction without a gene match. Libraries were constructed by the immunoSEQ multiplex PCR assay. TCRdb took over this immuneACCESS table, retaining in-frame rearrangements with V and J assigned. Such tables are incomplete; in checked studies, under half of the missing clones stem from an unresolved V gene, and the remainder is unexplained. The table for this sample lists 500,000 to 750,000 clones; 88% of them were counted only once. Jointly, the top ten make up about 0.01% of the sample. Regarding this clone: This receptor's antigen is unknown. No qualities accompany the bases; no much larger clone lies one base away.

The same data also went into a second study, on human thymus T cells. The second study, in turn, reports: In Finland, the donors were immunologically healthy infants who were having open corrective cardiac surgery for congenital heart defects. The thymus tissue came from surgical resects taken out during corrective cardiac surgery. Biased V and J gene segment usage appeared to be present in both thymic and peripheral blood repertoires. Highly overlapping thymic TCR repertoires among unrelated individuals were reported in the related research. TCR alpha and beta repertoires from roughly eight infant thymus samples and four related peripheral blood samples were characterized in the study. Donor ages ranging from about 6 to 244 days were recorded, and more than five male and two female infants were included in the cohort. Thymocytes were mechanically released from the tissue and were stored as pellets of 10-30 million cells at -70 degrees C. A QIAsymphony instrument was used to extract genomic DNA from frozen cell pellets. TCRB and TCRAD loci were amplified from a standardized quantity of quality-controlled genomic DNA using the immunoSEQ multiplex PCR assay. The amplicons covered the V(D)J region and were long enough to include the CDR3 and to identify the V and J genes. Through the commercial immunoSEQ service, the amplicons were sequenced on an Illumina platform. Primer bias and sequencing errors were corrected as previously described, and TCRAD and TCRB were defined on the basis of the IMGT database. Repertoires were analysed with immunoSEQ Analyzer 3.0 and VDJTools, covering basic statistics, V/J segment usage, diversity estimates, rarefaction and pairwise overlap. Chao1, ChaoE, Efron-Thisted, Shannon and inverse Simpson indices were used to estimate diversity, which was also estimated on datasets down-sampled to the smallest sample. For repertoire overlap, CDR3 nucleotide sequence, V gene and J gene had to match strictly, and clustering was done by Jaccard-based multidimensional scaling. On average, thymus samples gave 750,000 to 950,000 unique TCRB clonotypes, whereas blood samples gave roughly 80,000.

The material sequenced was thymocytes. Recombination joined TRBV5-1 with TRBJ2-5; 7 bases in the junction line up with TRBD2. This TCR came from a boy in the first two years of life with a congenital heart defect. Donor details come from another sample of the same person, matched by shared clones. The DNA sequence is given as TGCGCCAGCAGCTGGGAGGGAGGTCAAAGAGAGACCCAGTACTTC. Its protein product is CASSWEGGQRETQYF.